Presented here are 14 T cell receptor beta chains from one specimen sequenced in a study of neurological immune-mediated disorders. TCRdb independently ran MiXCR on the 5' RACE reads; one entry per CDR3 protein. The top ten hold just under 30% of the sample, which has approximately 27,000 distinct CDR3 sequences, less than 25% seen once. The sequenced sample was CD4+ T cells from blood. These receptors all come from a man aged 45-65 years with HTLV-1-associated myelopathy (HAM/TSP).

This clonotype was detected ten times or more. The V and J genes are TRBV5-1 and TRBJ2-7, with unresolved D. The CDR3 runs to 12 residues. V was shortened by 3 bases and J by 0 bases, with 4 bases between the two germline ends. CDR1 and CDR2 (germline): SGHRS, YFSETQ. The DNA for the CDR3 is TGCGCCAGCAGCTCCAGCTCCTACGAGCAGTACTTC. Its translation is CASSSSSYEQYF.

The CDR3 spells CSAREGTGVYNEQFF. The CDR3 nucleotides read TGCAGTGCTAGAGAGGGGACAGGGGTTTACAATGAGCAGTTCTTC. The genes are TRBV20-1 and TRBJ2-1; 10 bases align to TRBD1. The CDR3 has 15 residues. In germline, CDR1 is DFQATT, CDR2 SNEGSKA (reference sequence). V was pared by 0 bases and J by 4 bases, with 3 bases of the junction left unmatched.

Many counts were recorded for this clonotype. This chain connects TRBV20-1 to TRBJ1-6, with 9 bases matching TRBD1. Germline loops: CDR1 DFQATT, CDR2 SNEGSKA (reference sequence). This CDR3 comprises 19 residues. V was pared by 1 base and J by 10 bases, with 20 bases of the junction left unmatched. The CDR3 loop is CSARVATGTGFLIRSPLHF. The CDR3 bases are TGCAGTGCTAGAGTCGCTACCGGGACAGGGTTTTTAATACGGTCACCCCTCCACTTT.

In this sample, this clonotype turned up a few times. CDR3 residues: CSARQGFTEAFF. The CDR3 nucleotides read TGCAGTGCTAGGCAGGGATTCACTGAAGCTTTCTTT. The rearrangement links TRBV20-1 to TRBJ1-1, with a possible D match to TRBD1 (5 bases). Trimming removed 3 bases at V and 4 bases at J, with 9 bases between. The V gene's germline CDR1 is DFQATT and CDR2 SNEGSKA (reference sequence). The CDR3 is 12 residues long.

This clonotype was observed a handful of times. The V call is TRBV3-1, the J call TRBJ2-7; D gene uncertain. CDR1 is LGHDT and CDR2 is YNNKEL in the germline V gene (reference sequence). The CDR3 totals 15 residues. V lost 5 bases to trimming and J lost 2 bases, with 16 bases between them. CDR3 coding DNA: TGTGCCAGCAGCGCGCCGGGCAGGACGGCCTACGAGCAGTACTTC. Translation: CASSAPGRTAYEQYF.

This clonotype has a count of ten or more. The CDR3 region has the DNA TGTGCCAGCAGCCAAGATGCGGGCCGCCAGCAGTACTTC. Protein sequence: CASSQDAGRQQYF. V and J are TRBV3-1 and TRBJ2-7; D may be TRBD2 (5 bases). The length of the CDR3 is 13 residues. V shed 0 bases and J shed 8 bases, with 11 bases lying between them. CDR1 and CDR2 (germline): LGHDT, YNNKEL (reference sequence).

CDR3 DNA sequence: TGTGCCAGCAGCCAATCTGGAACTAGCTACGAGCAGTACTTC. Residues: CASSQSGTSYEQYF. The genes are TRBV4-2 and TRBJ2-1, with D tentatively TRBD2 (5 bases). The J call is in doubt because the DNA end fits TRBJ2-7 better. The CDR3 runs to 14 residues. The germline gives CDR1 LGHNA, CDR2 YNFKEQ.

The V and J genes are TRBV20-1 and TRBJ1-1; 9 bases fit TRBD1. J gave up 7 bases and V 0 bases, and 6 bases lay outside the gene matches. Germline CDR1 DFQATT, CDR2 SNEGSKA (reference sequence). This CDR3 is built from 14 residues. This chain's CDR3 is CSAREHGTGIEAFF. The DNA of the CDR3 is TGCAGTGCTAGAGAACATGGGACAGGGATTGAAGCTTTCTTT.

This clonotype was counted at least ten times. This chain joins TRBV12-3 or TRBV12-4 and TRBJ2-7; 9 nucleotides match TRBD1. The CDR3 consists of 14 residues. The V segment lost 10 bases and the J segment 3 bases; nucleotides outside the gene matches: 10. CDR3 coding DNA: TGTGCCAACAGAGAGACAGGGGGACACTACGAGCAGTACTTC. Its translation is CANRETGGHYEQYF.

This clonotype has ten or more counts. The V and J genes are TRBV20-1 and TRBJ1-1, with D unresolved. The CDR3 covers 14 residues. Per the germline V gene, CDR1 is DFQATT and CDR2 is SNEGSKA (reference sequence). Deletions cut 6 bases from V and 4 bases from J, with 18 bases between. Written as DNA, the CDR3 is TGCAGTGCCCCCGGAGGTGGGGTCGGCACTGAAGCTTTCTTT. Translating gives CSAPGGGVGTEAFF.

This clonotype was observed at least ten times. The rearrangement links TRBV20-1 to TRBJ1-6; unclear D gene. The germline V and J ends were trimmed by 6 bases and 7 bases, with 10 bases remaining between them. From germline, CDR1 is DFQATT and CDR2 SNEGSKA (reference sequence). CDR3 length: 12 residues. The CDR3 nucleotides are TGCAGTGCCGGGCCGATGAATTCACCCCTCCACTTT. As protein: CSAGPMNSPLHF.

The chain links TRBV5-6 to TRBJ2-1; 9 bases are shared with TRBD2. J was trimmed by 5 bases and V by 0 bases; bases with no gene match: 3. From germline, CDR1 is SGHDT and CDR2 YYEEEE. The CDR3 sequence is 15 residues long. The CDR3 DNA follows: TGTGCCAGCAGCTTGGAGGGGACTAGCCACAATGAGCAGTTCTTC. This encodes CASSLEGTSHNEQFF.

The sample holds one count of this clonotype. V and J are TRBV20-1 and TRBJ2-1, with D perhaps being TRBD1 or TRBD2 (5 bases each). Looked up from germline, CDR1 is DFQATT and CDR2 is SNEGSKA (reference sequence). The V end lost 6 bases, the J end lost 0 bases, and 21 bases lay between the germline ends. The CDR3 loop spans 17 amino acids. CDR3 nucleotides: TGCAGTGCCAGCAGCCGTGACGGGGCGAGCTCCTACAATGAGCAGTTCTTC. Translating gives CSASSRDGASSYNEQFF.

The rearrangement links TRBV5-1 to TRBJ2-7; the match to TRBD1 covers 7 bases. CDR1 is SGHRS and CDR2 is YFSETQ in the germline V gene. This CDR3 region has 12 residues. V was clipped by 8 bases and J by 2 bases; unmatched bases: 4. CDR3: CASGQETYEQYF. The DNA for the CDR3 is TGCGCCAGTGGACAGGAAACCTACGAGCAGTACTTC.